This TCR beta chain was sequenced for a study of blood T cell repertoires in COVID-19. Profiling relied on immunoSEQ multiplex PCR, and the TCRdb table lists in-frame clones only, not all of them. The sample contains roughly 64,000 clones, about 86% of which appear only once. Trimming pared 4 bases from V and 5 bases from J, leaving 21 bases between. Germline V lookup: CDR1 LGHNA, CDR2 YNFKEQ. The CDR3 sequence is 17 residues long. The chain joins TRBV4-2 to TRBJ2-1, with D maybe TRBD2 (7 bases). Sequences were obtained from peripheral blood. This clonotype was sampled from a man in his forties with acute or convalescent COVID-19. The CDR3 here is CASSRLLRGAPDNEQFF. Written as DNA, the CDR3 is TGTGCCAGCAGCCGCCTGCTTCGGGGGGCCCCCGACAATGAGCAGTTCTTC.